The sequence of this TCR beta chain was determined in a study of T-cell reconstitution after alpha-beta-depleted transplantation in children. Note on this clonotype: The antigen remains unidentified.

Study findings and constraints: Day-60 TCRbeta diversity that was high in some patients was derived from surviving recipient T cells and thymic progenitors. Several hundred rapidly expanded clones from non-depleted graft cells reportedly supplied alpha-beta T cells about two months post-transplant. T-cell numbers and diversity, one year after transplant, stemmed largely from T cells that were newly produced.

TCRbeta library preparation incorporated unique molecular identifiers. TCRdb re-analysed the PCR reads in MiXCR, keeping a single row per CDR3 protein. The table has 700,000 to 950,000 distinct CDR3 sequences, around 15% seen once; the top ten hold roughly 5%. The TCR comes from a male patient younger than 18 who had a stem cell transplant for acute lymphoblastic leukemia, so the T cells may come from the graft donor. The sequencing here drew on PBMCs, mostly from graft donor cells, taken 360 days after TCRalphabeta/CD19-depleted stem cell transplant.

In nucleotides, the CDR3 is TGCAGTGCCAACTGGAACCCTACTAGCGGGGTCACAGATACGCAGTATTTT. The encoded protein is CSANWNPTSGVTDTQYF. The rearrangement links TRBV20-1 to TRBJ2-3; 10 bases are a match to TRBD2. The V gene end was trimmed by 6 bases and the J gene end by 2 bases; junction bases not matched to a gene: 14. This CDR3 is 17 amino acids long. Germline loops: CDR1 DFQATT, CDR2 SNEGSKA (reference sequence).